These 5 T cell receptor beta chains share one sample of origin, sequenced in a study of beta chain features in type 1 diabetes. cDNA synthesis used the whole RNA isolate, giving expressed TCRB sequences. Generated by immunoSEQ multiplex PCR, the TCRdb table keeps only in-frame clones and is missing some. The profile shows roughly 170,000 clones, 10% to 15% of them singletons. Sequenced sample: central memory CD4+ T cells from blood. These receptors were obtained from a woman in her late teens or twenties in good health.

The CDR3 bases are TGTGCCAGCAGTCCCCGACAGGGGCCCACCTACGAGCAGTACTTC. Protein product: CASSPRQGPTYEQYF. V usage is TRBV27 and J usage is TRBJ2-7; 8 bases align to TRBD1. CDR3 size: 15 residues. V gave up 5 bases and J gave up 2 bases; unmatched junction bases: 8. Germline lookup yields CDR1 MNHEY and CDR2 SMNVEV (reference sequence).

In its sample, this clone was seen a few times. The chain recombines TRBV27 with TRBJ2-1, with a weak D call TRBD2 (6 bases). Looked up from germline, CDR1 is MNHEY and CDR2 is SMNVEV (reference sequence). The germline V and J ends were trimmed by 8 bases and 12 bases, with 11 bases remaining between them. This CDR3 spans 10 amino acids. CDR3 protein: CASQWRGQFF. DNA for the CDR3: TGTGCCAGCCAATGGAGGGGGCAGTTCTTC.

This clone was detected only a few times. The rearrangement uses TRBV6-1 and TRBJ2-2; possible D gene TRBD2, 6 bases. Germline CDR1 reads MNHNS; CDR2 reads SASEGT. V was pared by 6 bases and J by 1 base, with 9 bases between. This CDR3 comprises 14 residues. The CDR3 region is CASRRDLNTGELFF. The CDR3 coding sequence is TGTGCCAGCAGGCGGGACTTGAACACCGGGGAGCTGTTTTTT.

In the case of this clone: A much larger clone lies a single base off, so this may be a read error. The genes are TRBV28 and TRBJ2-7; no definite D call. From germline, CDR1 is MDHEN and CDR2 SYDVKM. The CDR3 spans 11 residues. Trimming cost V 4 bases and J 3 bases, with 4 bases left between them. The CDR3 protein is CASSSHYEQYF. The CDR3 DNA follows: TGTGCCAGCAGTTCCCACTACGAGCAGTACTTC.

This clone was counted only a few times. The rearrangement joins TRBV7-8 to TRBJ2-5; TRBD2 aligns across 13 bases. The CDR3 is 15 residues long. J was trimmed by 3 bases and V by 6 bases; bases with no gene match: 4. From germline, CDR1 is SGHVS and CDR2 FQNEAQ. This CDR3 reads CASRQGTSGEETQYF. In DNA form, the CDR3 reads TGTGCCAGCAGACAAGGGACTAGCGGGGAAGAGACCCAGTACTTC.